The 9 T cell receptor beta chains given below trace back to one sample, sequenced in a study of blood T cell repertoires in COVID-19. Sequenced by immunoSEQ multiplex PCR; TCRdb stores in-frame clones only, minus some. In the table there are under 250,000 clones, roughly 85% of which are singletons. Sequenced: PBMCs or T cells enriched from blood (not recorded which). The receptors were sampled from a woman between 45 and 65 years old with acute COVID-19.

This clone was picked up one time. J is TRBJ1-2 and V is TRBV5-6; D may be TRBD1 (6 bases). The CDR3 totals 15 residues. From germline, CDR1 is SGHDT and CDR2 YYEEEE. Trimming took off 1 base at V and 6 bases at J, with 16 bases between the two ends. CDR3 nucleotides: TGTGCCAGCAGCTTGCGTGGCAGGGAGGGGGATGGCTACACCTTC. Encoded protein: CASSLRGREGDGYTF.

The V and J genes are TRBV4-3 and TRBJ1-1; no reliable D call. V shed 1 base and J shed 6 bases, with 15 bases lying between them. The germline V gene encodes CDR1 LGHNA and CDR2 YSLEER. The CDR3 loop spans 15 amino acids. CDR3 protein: CASSQGSVGFAEAFF. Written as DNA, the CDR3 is TGCGCCAGCAGCCAAGGCTCCGTGGGCTTCGCTGAAGCTTTCTTT.

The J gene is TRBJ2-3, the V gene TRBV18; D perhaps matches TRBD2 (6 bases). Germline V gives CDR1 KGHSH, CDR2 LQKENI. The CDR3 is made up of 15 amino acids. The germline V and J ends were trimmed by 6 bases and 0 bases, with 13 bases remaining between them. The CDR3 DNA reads TGTGCCAGCTCCCGGGACTTACTTAGCACAGATACGCAGTATTTT. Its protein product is CASSRDLLSTDTQYF.

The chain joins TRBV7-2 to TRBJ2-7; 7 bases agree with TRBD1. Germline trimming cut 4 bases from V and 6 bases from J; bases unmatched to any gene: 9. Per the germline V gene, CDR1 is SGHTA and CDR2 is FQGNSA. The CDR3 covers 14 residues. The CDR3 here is CASSSRQGVGEQYF. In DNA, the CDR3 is TGTGCCAGCAGCTCACGACAGGGAGTGGGCGAGCAGTACTTC.

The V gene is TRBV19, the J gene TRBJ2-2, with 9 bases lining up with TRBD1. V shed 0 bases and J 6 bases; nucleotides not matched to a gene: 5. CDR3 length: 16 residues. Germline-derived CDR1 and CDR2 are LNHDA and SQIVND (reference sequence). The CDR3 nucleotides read TGTGCCAGTAGTATAGATCAGTGGACAGGGGCCGGGGAGCTGTTTTTT. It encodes CASSIDQWTGAGELFF.

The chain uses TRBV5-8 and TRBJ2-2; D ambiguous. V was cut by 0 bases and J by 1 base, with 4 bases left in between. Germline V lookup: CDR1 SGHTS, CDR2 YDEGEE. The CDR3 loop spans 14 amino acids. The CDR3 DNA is TGTGCCAGCAGCTTGGGACAGAACACCGGGGAGCTGTTTTTT. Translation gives CASSLGQNTGELFF.

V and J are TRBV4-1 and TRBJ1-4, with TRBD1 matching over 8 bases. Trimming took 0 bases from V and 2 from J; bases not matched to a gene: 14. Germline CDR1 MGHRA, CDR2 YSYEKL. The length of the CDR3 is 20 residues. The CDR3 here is CASSQDGGQGGVGTNEKLFF. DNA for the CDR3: TGCGCCAGCAGCCAAGATGGCGGACAGGGAGGGGTCGGGACTAATGAAAAACTGTTTTTT.

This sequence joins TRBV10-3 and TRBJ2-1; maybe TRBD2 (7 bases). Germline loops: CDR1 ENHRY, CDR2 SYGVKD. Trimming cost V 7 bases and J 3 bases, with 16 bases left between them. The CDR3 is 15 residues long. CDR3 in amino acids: CAINWEGGHYNEQFF. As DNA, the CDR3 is TGTGCCATCAACTGGGAGGGGGGCCACTACAATGAGCAGTTCTTC.

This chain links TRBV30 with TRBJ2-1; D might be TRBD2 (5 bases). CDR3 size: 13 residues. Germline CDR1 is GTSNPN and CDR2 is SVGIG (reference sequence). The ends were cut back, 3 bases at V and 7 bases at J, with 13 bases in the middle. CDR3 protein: CAWSGVITNEQFF. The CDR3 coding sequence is TGTGCCTGGAGCGGGGTCATTACGAATGAGCAGTTCTTC.